Listed below are T cell receptor beta chains from one sample, sequenced in a study of Graves' ophthalmopathy and Graves' hyperthyroidism. TCRdb processed the multiplex PCR reads anew with MiXCR; each CDR3 protein has one entry. This table has about 740,000 distinct CDR3 sequences, 40% appearing once. What was sequenced was peripheral blood. The source of these receptors is an adult man with Graves' ophthalmopathy. Both conserved end residues are part of each CDR3. The D gene is left open where the match is weak. Size values are once, few and many counts, or a class for expanded clones, and some rows have none.

CDR3	DNA	V	D	size	J
CASSYSNSGGGYEQYF	TGTGCCAGCAGTTACTCGAATTCCGGGGGCGGTTACGAGCAGTACTTC	TRBV10-3	-	-	TRBJ2-7
CARSSDRGYEQYF	TGTGCTAGGTCTTCGGACAGGGGGTACGAGCAGTACTTC	TRBV25-1	TRBD1	-	TRBJ2-7
CASSDTAAGLEQYF	TGTGCCAGCAGTGATACGGCGGCGGGTCTCGAGCAGTACTTC	TRBV25-1	-	many	TRBJ2-7
CASSLWGKLFF	TGTGCCAGCAGCTTATGGGGAAAACTGTTTTTT	TRBV7-2	-	once	TRBJ1-4
CASSEQGATTYEQYF	TGCGCCAGCAGTGAACAGGGGGCGACCACCTACGAGCAGTACTTC	TRBV10-2	TRBD1	many	TRBJ2-7
CATSSRDSEGQPQHF	TGTGCCACCAGCAGTCGAGACAGTGAAGGTCAGCCCCAGCATTTT	TRBV15	-	many	TRBJ1-5
CAISELAGRNGYTF	TGTGCCATCAGTGAGTTGGCAGGGAGAAATGGCTACACCTTC	TRBV10-3	-	-	TRBJ1-2
CASSLLGQGAHGANVLTF	TGTGCCAGCAGCTTACTCGGACAGGGGGCGCATGGGGCCAACGTCCTGACTTTC	TRBV11-2	TRBD1	-	TRBJ2-6
CSARDRITDTQYF	TGCAGTGCCCGGGACAGGATCACAGATACGCAGTATTTT	TRBV29-1	TRBD1	-	TRBJ2-3
CASIVDGYMNTEAFF	TGTGCCAGCATAGTAGACGGCTACATGAACACTGAAGCTTTCTTT	TRBV2	-	many	TRBJ1-1
CASSLTSAYTF	TGTGCCAGCAGCCTTACGAGTGCCTACACCTTC	TRBV7-9	-	many	TRBJ1-2
CASSLYGLATYEQYF	TGTGCCAGCAGCTTATATGGACTAGCGACATACGAGCAGTACTTC	TRBV7-9	TRBD2	-	TRBJ2-7
CASSEREGFLETQYF	TGTGCCAGCAGTGAACGGGAAGGTTTCCTGGAGACCCAGTACTTC	TRBV10-3	-	-	TRBJ2-5
CASITYEQYF	TGTGCCAGTATCACCTACGAGCAGTACTTC	TRBV19	-	-	TRBJ2-7
CASSLVTGRRSEQYF	TGTGCCAGCAGCTTAGTGACCGGGAGGAGAAGCGAGCAGTACTTC	TRBV7-9	TRBD2	-	TRBJ2-7